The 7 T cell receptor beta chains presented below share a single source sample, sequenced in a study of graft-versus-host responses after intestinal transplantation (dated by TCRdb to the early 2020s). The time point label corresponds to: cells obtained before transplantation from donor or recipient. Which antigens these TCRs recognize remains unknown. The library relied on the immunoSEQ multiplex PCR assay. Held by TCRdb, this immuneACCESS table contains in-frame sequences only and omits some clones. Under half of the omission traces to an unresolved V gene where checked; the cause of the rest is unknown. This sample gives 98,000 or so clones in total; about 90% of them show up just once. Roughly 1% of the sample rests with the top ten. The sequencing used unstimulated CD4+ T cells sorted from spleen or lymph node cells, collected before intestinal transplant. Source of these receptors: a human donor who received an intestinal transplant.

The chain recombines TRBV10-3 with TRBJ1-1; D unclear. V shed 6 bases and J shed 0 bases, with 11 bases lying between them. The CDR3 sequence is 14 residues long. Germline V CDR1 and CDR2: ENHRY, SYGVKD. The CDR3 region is CAIRRAQMNTEAFF. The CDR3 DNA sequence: TGTGCCATCAGGAGGGCCCAAATGAACACTGAAGCTTTCTTT.

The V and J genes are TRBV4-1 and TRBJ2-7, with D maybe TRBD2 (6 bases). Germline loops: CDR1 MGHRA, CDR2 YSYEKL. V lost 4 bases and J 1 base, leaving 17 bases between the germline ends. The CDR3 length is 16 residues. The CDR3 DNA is TGCGCCAGCAGCCCAGCCCCTAGCGTATTTTCCTACGAGCAGTACTTC. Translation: CASSPAPSVFSYEQYF.

CDR3 nucleotides: TGCGCCAGCAGCCAGGGGGCCGGGGAGCTGTTTTTT. Amino acid sequence: CASSQGAGELFF. The V call is TRBV5-1, the J call TRBJ2-2; 7 nucleotides line up with TRBD1. V dropped 4 bases and J dropped 6; count of bases not matched to a gene: 0. This CDR3 contains 12 residues. CDR1 is SGHRS and CDR2 is YFSETQ in the germline V gene. Together with reference TRBV5-1 and TRBJ2-2, the CDR3 gives the full variable domain: KAGVTQTPRYLIKTRGQQVTLSCSPISGHRSVSWYQQTPGQGLQFLFEYFSETQRNKGNFPGRFSGRQFSNSRSEMNVSTLELGDSALYLCASSQGAGELFFGEGSRLTVL.

CDR3 nucleotides: TGCAGCGATGGCAGTTTAAATGAAAAACTGTTTTTT. The encoded protein is CSDGSLNEKLFF. The genes are TRBV29-1 and TRBJ1-4, with D unclear. The germline V and J ends were trimmed by 7 bases and 5 bases, with 11 bases remaining between them. This CDR3 has 12 residues. CDR1 is SQVTM, CDR2 ANQGSEA, per germline.

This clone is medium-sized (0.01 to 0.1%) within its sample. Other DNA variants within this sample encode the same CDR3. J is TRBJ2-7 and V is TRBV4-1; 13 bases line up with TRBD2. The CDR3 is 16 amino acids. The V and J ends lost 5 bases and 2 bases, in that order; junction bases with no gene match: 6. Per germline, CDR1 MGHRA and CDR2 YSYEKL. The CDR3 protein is CASSLRLAGGTYEQYF. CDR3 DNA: TGCGCCAGCAGCTTACGACTAGCGGGAGGAACCTACGAGCAGTACTTC.

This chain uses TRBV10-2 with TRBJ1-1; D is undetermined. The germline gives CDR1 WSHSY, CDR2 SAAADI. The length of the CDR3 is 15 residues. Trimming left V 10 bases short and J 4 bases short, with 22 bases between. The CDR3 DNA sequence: TGCGCCACCCTCCCCGGGGTTCCGGGTGGCACTGAAGCTTTCTTT. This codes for CATLPGVPGGTEAFF.

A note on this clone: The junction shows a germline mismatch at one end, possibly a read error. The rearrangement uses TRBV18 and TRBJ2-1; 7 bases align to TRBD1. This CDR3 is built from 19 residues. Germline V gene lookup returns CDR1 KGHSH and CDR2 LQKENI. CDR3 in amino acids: CASSPPVGQEFSYYNEQFF. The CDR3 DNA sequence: TGTGCCAGCTCCCCACCAGTAGGACAGGAATTCTCCTACTACAATGAGCAGTTCTTC.